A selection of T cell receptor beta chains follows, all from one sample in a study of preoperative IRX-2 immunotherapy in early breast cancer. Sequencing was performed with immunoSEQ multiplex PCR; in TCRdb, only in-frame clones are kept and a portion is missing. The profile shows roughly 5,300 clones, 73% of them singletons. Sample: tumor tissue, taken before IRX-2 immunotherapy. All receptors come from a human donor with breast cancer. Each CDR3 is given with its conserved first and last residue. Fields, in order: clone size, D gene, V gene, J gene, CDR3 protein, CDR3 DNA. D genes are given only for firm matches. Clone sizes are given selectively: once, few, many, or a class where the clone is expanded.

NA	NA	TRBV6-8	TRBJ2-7	CASSYPDLGHYEQYF	TGTGCCAGCAGTTACCCCGACCTAGGACATTACGAGCAGTACTTC
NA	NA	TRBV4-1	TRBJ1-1	CASSQDRQATTEAFF	TGCGCCAGCAGCCAAGATCGACAGGCGACCACTGAAGCTTTCTTT
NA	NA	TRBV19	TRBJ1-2	CVSSIAGAGLDYTF	TGTGTCAGTAGTATTGCGGGCGCCGGACTTGACTACACCTTC
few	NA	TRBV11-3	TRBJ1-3	CASSLKALSSGNTIYF	TGTGCCAGCAGCTTGAAGGCCCTGAGCTCTGGAAACACCATATATTTT
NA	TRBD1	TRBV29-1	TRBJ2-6	CSVEVRGRSGANVLTF	TGCAGCGTTGAAGTCAGGGGGCGGTCTGGGGCCAACGTCCTGACTTTC
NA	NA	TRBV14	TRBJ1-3	CASSRLISGNTIYF	TGTGCCAGCAGCCGGTTGATAAGCGGAAACACCATATATTTT
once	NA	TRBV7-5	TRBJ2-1	CASSLGQGRTNEQFF	TGTGCCAGCAGCTTGGGACAGGGACGGACTAATGAGCAGTTCTTC
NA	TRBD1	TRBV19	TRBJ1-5	CASRHASGQGFQPQHF	TGTGCCAGTAGGCATGCATCAGGACAGGGGTTTCAGCCCCAGCATTTT
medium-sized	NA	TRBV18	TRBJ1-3	CASSPRDRSSGNTIYF	TGTGCCAGCTCACCAAGGGACCGGAGCTCTGGAAACACCATATATTTT
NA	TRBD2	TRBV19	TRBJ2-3	CASSMTSGRATDTQYF	TGTGCCAGTTCTATGACTAGCGGGAGGGCCACAGATACGCAGTATTTT
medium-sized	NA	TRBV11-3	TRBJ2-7	CASSLGQAISEQYF	TGTGCCAGCAGCTTAGGGCAGGCGATATCCGAGCAGTACTTC
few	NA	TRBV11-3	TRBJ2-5	CASSSAGLGETQYF	TGTGCCAGCAGCTCTGCGGGGTTAGGGGAGACCCAGTACTTC
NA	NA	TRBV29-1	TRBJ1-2	CSGEVGGYGYTF	TGCAGCGGGGAGGTAGGAGGCTATGGCTACACCTTC
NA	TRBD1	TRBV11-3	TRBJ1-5	CASSKTGDGGNQPQHF	TGTGCCAGCAGCAAGACAGGGGATGGTGGCAATCAGCCCCAGCATTTT
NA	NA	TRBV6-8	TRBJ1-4	CASSPLGILGEKLFF	TGTGCCAGCAGCCCCTTGGGGATCCTAGGGGAAAAACTGTTTTTT
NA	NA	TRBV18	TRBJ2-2	CASSRRQNYNTGELFF	TGTGCCAGCTCACGTCGACAGAACTATAACACCGGGGAGCTGTTTTTT
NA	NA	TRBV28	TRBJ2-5	CASRGPPKTQYF	TGTGCCAGCCGGGGCCCCCCTAAGACCCAGTACTTC
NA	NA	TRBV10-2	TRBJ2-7	CASSESGTVSSYEQYF	TGCGCCAGCAGTGAGTCGGGAACAGTGAGCTCCTACGAGCAGTACTTC
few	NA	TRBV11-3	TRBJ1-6	CASSQSTPSSYNSPLHF	TGTGCCAGCAGCCAATCGACTCCGAGCTCCTATAATTCACCCCTCCACTTT
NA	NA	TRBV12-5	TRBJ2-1	CASGSTYNEQFF	TGTGCTAGCGGGAGCACCTACAATGAGCAGTTCTTC
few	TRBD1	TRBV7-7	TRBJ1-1	CASSQGTGGLSTEAFF	TGTGCCAGCAGCCAAGGGACAGGGGGTTTGAGTACTGAAGCTTTCTTT
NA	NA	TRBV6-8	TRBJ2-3	CASSYTQGQRFTDTQYF	TGTGCCAGCAGTTACACTCAGGGTCAGCGGTTCACAGATACGCAGTATTTT
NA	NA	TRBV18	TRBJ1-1	CASSPIEGDGTEAFF	TGTGCCAGCTCACCGATAGAGGGGGACGGCACTGAAGCTTTCTTT
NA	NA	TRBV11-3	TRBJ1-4	CASSLGLFHEKLFF	TGTGCCAGCAGCTTAGGACTATTTCATGAAAAACTGTTTTTT
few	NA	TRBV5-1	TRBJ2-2	CASSPAGNTGELFF	TGCGCCAGCAGCCCTGCAGGGAACACCGGGGAGCTGTTTTTT
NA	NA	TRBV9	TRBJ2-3	CASSVGETREDMQYF	TGTGCCAGCAGCGTAGGGGAGACCAGAGAAGATATGCAGTATTTT
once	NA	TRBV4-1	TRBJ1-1	CASSQDWRARRNTEAFF	TGCGCCAGCAGCCAAGATTGGAGGGCGCGAAGGAACACTGAAGCTTTCTTT
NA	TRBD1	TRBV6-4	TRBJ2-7	CAISRDRGSHEQYF	TGTGCCATCAGTAGGGACAGGGGATCCCACGAGCAGTACTTC
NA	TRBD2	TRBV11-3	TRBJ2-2	CASSLEVAGTGELFF	TGTGCCAGCAGCTTAGAAGTAGCGGGCACCGGGGAGCTGTTTTTT
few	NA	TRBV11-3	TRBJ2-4	CASSLRAAKNIQYF	TGTGCCAGCAGCTTGAGGGCGGCCAAAAACATTCAGTACTTC
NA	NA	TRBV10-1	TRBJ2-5	CASSESGAVEETQYF	TGCGCCAGCAGTGAGTCGGGGGCAGTAGAGGAGACCCAGTACTTC
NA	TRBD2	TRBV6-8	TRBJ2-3	CASKRLAGNTDTQYF	TGTGCCAGCAAACGACTAGCGGGGAACACAGATACGCAGTATTTT
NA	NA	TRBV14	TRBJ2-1	CASSPGSHNEQFF	TGTGCCAGCAGCCCAGGATCTCACAATGAGCAGTTCTTC
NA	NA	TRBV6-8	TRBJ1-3	CASVEGRSGNTIYF	TGTGCCAGCGTCGAGGGGCGGAGTGGAAACACCATATATTTT
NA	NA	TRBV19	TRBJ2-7	CASSIEFGQAAEQYF	TGTGCCAGTAGTATAGAGTTTGGCCAGGCGGCGGAGCAGTACTTC
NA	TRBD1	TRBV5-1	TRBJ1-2	CASSVFTGTGYNGYTF	TGCGCCAGCAGCGTGTTTACCGGGACAGGGTATAATGGCTACACCTTC
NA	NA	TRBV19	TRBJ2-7	CASSIGELFYEQYF	TGTGCCAGTAGTATAGGCGAACTTTTCTACGAGCAGTACTTC
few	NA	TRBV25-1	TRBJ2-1	CASSELQGWMVGSNEQFF	TGTGCCAGCAGTGAACTCCAGGGCTGGATGGTGGGAAGCAATGAGCAGTTCTTC
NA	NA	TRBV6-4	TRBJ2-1	CASSLGTPPRNEQFF	TGTGCCAGCAGTCTTGGGACTCCTCCACGGAATGAGCAGTTCTTC
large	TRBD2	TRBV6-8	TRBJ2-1	CASSYSGFTSGTYNEQFF	TGTGCCAGCAGTTACTCGGGTTTCACTAGCGGGACTTACAATGAGCAGTTCTTC
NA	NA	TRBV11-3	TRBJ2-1	CASSPGGVRSGEQFF	TGTGCCAGCAGCCCAGGGGGGGTCCGAAGCGGTGAGCAGTTCTTC
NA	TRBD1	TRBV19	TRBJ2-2	CASSITGAGELFF	TGTGCCAGTAGTATTACAGGGGCCGGGGAGCTGTTTTTT
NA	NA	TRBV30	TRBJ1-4	CAWTGIGVEKLFF	TGTGCCTGGACAGGGATAGGGGTTGAAAAACTGTTTTTT
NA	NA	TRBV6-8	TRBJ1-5	CASRPSKTRAGNQPQHF	TGTGCCAGCAGACCCTCGAAAACCCGGGCGGGCAATCAGCCCCAGCATTTT
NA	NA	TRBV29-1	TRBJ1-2	CSVFLGAVYGYTF	TGCAGCGTCTTCCTTGGGGCGGTCTATGGCTATACCTTC
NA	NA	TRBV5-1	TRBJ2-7	CASSLDPGLAYEQYF	TGCGCCAGCAGCTTGGACCCGGGACTGGCCTACGAGCAGTACTTC